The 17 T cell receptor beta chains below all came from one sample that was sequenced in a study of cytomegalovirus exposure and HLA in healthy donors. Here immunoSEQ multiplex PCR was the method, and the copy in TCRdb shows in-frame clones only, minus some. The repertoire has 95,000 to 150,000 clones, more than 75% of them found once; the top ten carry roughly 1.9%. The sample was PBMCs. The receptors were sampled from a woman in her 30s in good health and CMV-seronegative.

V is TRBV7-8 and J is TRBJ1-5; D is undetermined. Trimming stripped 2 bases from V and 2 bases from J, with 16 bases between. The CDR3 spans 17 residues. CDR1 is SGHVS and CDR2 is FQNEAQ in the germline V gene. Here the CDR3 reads CASSLYAASEGNQPQHF. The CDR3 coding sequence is TGTGCCAGCAGCTTATACGCCGCCTCGGAGGGCAATCAGCCCCAGCATTTT.

The CDR3 DNA follows: TGTGCCAGCAGTTCACACAGGGGGCCTGGCTACACCTTC. It translates to CASSSHRGPGYTF. The chain uses TRBV25-1 and TRBJ1-2; 9 bases line up with TRBD1. Germline loops: CDR1 MGHDK, CDR2 SYGVNS. CDR3 length: 13 amino acids. The ends lost 5 bases at V and 7 bases at J; junction bases unmatched: 5.

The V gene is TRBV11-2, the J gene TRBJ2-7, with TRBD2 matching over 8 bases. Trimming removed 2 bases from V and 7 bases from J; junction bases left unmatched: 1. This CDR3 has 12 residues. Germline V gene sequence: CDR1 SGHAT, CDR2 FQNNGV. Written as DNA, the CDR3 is TGTGCCAGCAGCTTATCGGGGGGGGAGCAGTACTTC. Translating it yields CASSLSGGEQYF.

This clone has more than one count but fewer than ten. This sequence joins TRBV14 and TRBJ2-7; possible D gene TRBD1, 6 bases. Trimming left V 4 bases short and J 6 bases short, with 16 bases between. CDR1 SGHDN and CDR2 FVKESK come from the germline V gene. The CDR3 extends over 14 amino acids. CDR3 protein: CASSPILTGSEQYF. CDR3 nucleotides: TGTGCCAGCAGCCCCATTCTAACAGGGTCCGAGCAGTACTTC. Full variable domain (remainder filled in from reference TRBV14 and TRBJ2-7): EAGVTQFPSHSVIEKGQTVTLRCDPISGHDNLYWYRRVMGKEIKFLLHFVKESKQDESGMPNNRFLAERTGGTYSTLKVQPAELEDSGVYFCASSPILTGSEQYFGPGTRLTVT.

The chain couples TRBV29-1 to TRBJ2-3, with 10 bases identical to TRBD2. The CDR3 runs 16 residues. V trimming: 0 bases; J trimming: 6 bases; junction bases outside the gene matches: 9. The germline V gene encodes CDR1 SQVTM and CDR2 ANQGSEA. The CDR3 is CSVEESLAGVTDTQYF. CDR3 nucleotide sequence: TGCAGCGTTGAAGAAAGCCTAGCGGGGGTCACGGATACGCAGTATTTT.

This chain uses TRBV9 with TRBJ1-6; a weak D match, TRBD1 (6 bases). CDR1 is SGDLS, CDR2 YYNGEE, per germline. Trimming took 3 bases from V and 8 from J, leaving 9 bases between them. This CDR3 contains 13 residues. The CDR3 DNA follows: TGTGCCAGCAGCGCCCGACAGGATTCACCCCTCCACTTT. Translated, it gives CASSARQDSPLHF.

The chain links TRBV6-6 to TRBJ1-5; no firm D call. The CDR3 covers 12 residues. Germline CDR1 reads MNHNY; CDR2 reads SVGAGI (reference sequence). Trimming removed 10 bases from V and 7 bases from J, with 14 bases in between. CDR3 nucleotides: TGTGCCACCGAGCGGGCTGGCCAGCCCCAGCATTTT. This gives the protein CATERAGQPQHF.

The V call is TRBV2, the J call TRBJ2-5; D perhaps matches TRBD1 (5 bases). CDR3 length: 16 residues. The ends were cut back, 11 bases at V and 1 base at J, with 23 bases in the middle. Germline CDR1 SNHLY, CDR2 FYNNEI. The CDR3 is CAQTGLPQASQETQYF. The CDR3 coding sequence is TGTGCCCAGACGGGCCTCCCACAGGCGTCCCAAGAGACCCAGTACTTC.

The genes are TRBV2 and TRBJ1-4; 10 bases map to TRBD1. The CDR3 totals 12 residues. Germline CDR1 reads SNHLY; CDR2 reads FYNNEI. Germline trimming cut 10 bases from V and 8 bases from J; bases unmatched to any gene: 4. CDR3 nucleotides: TGTGCCATCCGGGACAGGGGCGAAAAACTGTTTTTT. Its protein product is CAIRDRGEKLFF.

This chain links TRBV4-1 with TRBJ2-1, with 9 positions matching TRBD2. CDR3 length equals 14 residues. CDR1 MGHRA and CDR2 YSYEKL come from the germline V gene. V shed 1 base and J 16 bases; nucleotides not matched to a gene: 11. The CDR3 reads CASSQGAGGGSAFF. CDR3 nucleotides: TGCGCCAGCAGCCAAGGAGCGGGGGGAGGTTCAGCCTTCTTC.

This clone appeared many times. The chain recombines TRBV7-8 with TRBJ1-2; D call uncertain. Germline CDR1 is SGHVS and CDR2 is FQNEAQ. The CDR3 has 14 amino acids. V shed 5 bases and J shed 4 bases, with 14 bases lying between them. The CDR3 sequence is CASSLTWAGYGYTF. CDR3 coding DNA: TGTGCCAGCAGCCTAACGTGGGCCGGCTATGGCTACACCTTC.

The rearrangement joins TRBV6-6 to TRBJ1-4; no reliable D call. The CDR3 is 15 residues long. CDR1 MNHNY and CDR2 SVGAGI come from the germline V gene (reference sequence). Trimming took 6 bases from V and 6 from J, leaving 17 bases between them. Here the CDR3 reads CASRRTGPGDEKLFF. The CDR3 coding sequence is TGTGCCAGCAGAAGAACCGGCCCCGGGGATGAAAAACTGTTTTTT.

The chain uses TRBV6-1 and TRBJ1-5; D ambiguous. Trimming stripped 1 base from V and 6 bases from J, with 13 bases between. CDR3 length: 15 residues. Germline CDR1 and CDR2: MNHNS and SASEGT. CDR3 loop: CASSEVVAGPQPQHF. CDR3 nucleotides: TGTGCCAGCAGTGAAGTCGTCGCAGGTCCTCAGCCCCAGCATTTT.

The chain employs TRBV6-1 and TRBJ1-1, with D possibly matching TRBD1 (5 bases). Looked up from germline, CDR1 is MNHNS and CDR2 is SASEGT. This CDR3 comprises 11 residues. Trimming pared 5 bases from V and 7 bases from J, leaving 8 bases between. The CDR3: CASSTTDEAFF. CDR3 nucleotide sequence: TGTGCCAGCAGTACGACAGATGAAGCTTTCTTT.

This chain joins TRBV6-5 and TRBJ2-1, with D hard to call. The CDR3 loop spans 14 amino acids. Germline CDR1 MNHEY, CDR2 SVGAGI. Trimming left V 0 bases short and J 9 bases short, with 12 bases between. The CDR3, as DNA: TGTGCCAGCAGTTACTCGAGACTCGTTGGTGAGCAGTTCTTC. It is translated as CASSYSRLVGEQFF.

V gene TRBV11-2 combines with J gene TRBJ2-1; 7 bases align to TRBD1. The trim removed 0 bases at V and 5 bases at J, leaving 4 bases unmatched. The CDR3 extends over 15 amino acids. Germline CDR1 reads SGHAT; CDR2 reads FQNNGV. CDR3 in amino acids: CASSLEPTGNNEQFF. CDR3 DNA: TGTGCCAGCAGCTTAGAACCGACAGGGAACAATGAGCAGTTCTTC.

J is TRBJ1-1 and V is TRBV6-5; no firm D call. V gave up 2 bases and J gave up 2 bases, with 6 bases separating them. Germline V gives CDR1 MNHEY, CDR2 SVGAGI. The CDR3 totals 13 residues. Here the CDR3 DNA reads TGTGCCAGCAGTTACGGCAGTAACACTGAAGCTTTCTTT. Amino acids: CASSYGSNTEAFF.